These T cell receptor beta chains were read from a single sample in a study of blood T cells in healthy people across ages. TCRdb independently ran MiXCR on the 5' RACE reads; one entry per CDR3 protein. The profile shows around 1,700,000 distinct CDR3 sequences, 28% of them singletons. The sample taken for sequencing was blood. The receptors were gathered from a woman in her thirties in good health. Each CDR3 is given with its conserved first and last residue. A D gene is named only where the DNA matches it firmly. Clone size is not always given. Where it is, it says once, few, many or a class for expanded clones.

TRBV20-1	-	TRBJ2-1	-	CSARIDRGPGGAFF	TGCAGTGCTAGAATAGATCGGGGTCCTGGTGGAGCTTTCTTC
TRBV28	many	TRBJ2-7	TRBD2	CASSAGGGSYEQYF	TGCGCCAGCAGCGCCGGGGGGGGTAGTTACGAGCAGTACTTC
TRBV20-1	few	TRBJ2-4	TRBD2	CSARDLAGGHIHYF	TGCAGTGCTAGAGATTTAGCGGGGGGGCACATTCATTACTTC
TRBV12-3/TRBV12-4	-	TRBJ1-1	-	CANSSGTSEAFF	TGTGCCAACAGCTCGGGGACTTCTGAAGCTTTCTTT
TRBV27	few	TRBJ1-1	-	CASGWGSTEAFF	TGTGCCAGCGGGTGGGGTTCCACTGAAGCTTTCTTT
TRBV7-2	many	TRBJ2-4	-	CASSLVGRGDIQYF	TGTGCCAGCAGCTTAGTAGGCAGGGGTGACATTCAGTACTTC
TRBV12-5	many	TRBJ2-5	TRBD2	CASGLFHIAGEETQYF	TGTGCTAGTGGTTTGTTCCACATAGCGGGGGAAGAGACCCAGTACTTC
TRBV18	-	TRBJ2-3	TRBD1	CASSPTGQGLGDTQYF	TGTGCCAGCTCACCAACCGGACAGGGGCTTGGAGATACGCAGTATTTT
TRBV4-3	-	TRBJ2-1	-	CASSPSRKSSYNEQFF	TGCGCCAGCAGCCCCAGCAGGAAAAGCTCCTACAATGAGCAGTTCTTC
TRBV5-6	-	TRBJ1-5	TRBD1	CASSLWDRRQPQHF	TGTGCCAGCAGCTTGTGGGACAGAAGACAGCCCCAGCATTTT
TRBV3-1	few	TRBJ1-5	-	CASSQDGVRPQHF	TGTGCCAGCAGCCAGGACGGGGTGCGGCCCCAGCATTTT
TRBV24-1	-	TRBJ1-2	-	CATSDSRKGGYTF	TGTGCCACCAGTGACTCTCGAAAGGGGGGCTACACCTTC
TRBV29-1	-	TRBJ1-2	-	CSVLSRQEDYGYTF	TGCAGCGTTTTATCCCGACAGGAGGACTATGGCTACACCTTC
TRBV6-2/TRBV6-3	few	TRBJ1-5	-	CASNPQGNQPQHF	TGTGCCAGCAATCCACAGGGTAATCAGCCCCAGCATTTT
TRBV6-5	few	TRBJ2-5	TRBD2	CASSVLGLAEGTQYF	TGTGCCAGCAGTGTACTGGGACTAGCGGAGGGGACCCAGTACTTC
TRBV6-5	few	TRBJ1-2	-	CASVRVGQGYGYTF	TGTGCCAGCGTGAGGGTCGGTCAGGGCTATGGCTACACCTTC
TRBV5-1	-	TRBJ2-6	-	CASSPGIRSGANVLTF	TGCGCCAGCAGCCCGGGTATTCGGTCTGGGGCCAACGTCCTGACTTTC
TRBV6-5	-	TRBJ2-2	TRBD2	CASSSRLAGGRVGELFF	TGTGCCAGCAGTTCCCGACTAGCGGGAGGTCGGGTCGGGGAGCTGTTTTTT
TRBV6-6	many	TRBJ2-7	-	CASSYSGGKDSYEQYF	TGTGCCAGCAGTTACTCGGGCGGGAAGGATTCCTACGAGCAGTACTTC
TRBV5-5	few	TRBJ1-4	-	CASSLRNLGEKLFF	TGTGCCAGCAGCTTGAGGAATTTGGGCGAAAAACTGTTTTTT
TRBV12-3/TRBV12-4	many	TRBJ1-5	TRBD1	CASRRGTGNLNQPQHF	TGTGCCAGCAGACGCGGGACAGGGAACCTCAATCAGCCCCAGCATTTT
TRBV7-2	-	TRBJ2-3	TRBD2	CASSLASGGGFTQYF	TGTGCCAGCAGCTTAGCTAGCGGGGGGGGTTTTACGCAGTATTTT
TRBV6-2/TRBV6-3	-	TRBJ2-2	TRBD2	CASSHGLAGELFF	TGTGCCAGCAGTCACGGACTAGCCGGGGAGCTGTTTTTT
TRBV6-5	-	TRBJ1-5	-	CARGVRRGRGNQPQHF	TGTGCCAGAGGGGTAAGAAGGGGGAGAGGCAATCAGCCCCAGCATTTT
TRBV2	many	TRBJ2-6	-	CASNQGRANVLTF	TGTGCCAGCAACCAAGGAAGGGCCAACGTCCTGACTTTC
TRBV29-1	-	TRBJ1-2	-	CSVGGRLLYGYTF	TGCAGCGTCGGGGGACGGCTCCTCTATGGCTACACCTTC
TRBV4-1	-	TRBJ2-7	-	CTSSQGEGITYEQYF	TGCACCAGCAGCCAAGGAGAGGGGATAACCTACGAGCAGTACTTC
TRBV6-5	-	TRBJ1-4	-	CASKSGTPDNAKLFF	TGTGCCAGCAAGTCTGGGACGCCTGATAATGCAAAACTGTTTTTT
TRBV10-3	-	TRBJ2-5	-	CAIKPGGEETQYF	TGTGCCATCAAGCCAGGGGGGGAAGAGACCCAGTACTTC
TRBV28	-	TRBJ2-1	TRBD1	CASSLRDRGRGNEQFF	TGTGCCAGCAGTTTAAGGGACAGGGGGCGAGGTAATGAGCAGTTCTTC
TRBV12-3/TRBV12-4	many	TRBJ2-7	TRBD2	CASSHGTSGYEQYF	TGTGCCAGCAGCCATGGGACTAGCGGATACGAGCAGTACTTC
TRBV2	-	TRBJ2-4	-	CTSTLYTDIQYF	TGTACCAGCACCCTATACACAGACATTCAGTACTTC
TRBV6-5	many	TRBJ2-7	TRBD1	CASSYSGTGSDEQYF	TGTGCCAGCAGTTACTCTGGGACAGGGTCCGACGAGCAGTACTTC
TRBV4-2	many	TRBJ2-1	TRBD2	CASSQLLAGGRNEQFF	TGTGCCAGCAGCCAACTACTAGCGGGGGGGCGGAATGAGCAGTTCTTC
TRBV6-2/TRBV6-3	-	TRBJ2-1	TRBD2	CASSYPGLAGVSEQFF	TGTGCCAGCAGTTACCCGGGACTAGCGGGAGTTAGTGAGCAGTTCTTC
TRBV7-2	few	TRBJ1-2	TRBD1	CASSTRQGAGTF	TGTGCCAGCAGCACCCGACAGGGGGCAGGCACCTTC
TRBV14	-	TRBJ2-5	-	CASSQGFAGTQYF	TGTGCCAGCAGCCAAGGATTCGCAGGGACCCAGTACTTC
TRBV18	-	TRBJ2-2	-	CASSPTGLNTGEQFF	TGTGCCAGCTCACCAACGGGACTTAACACCGGGGAGCAGTTTTTT